This TCR beta chain was sequenced in a study of cytomegalovirus exposure and HLA in healthy donors. CDR3 length: 19 residues. CDR1 is SGDLS, CDR2 YYNGEE, per germline. Trimming removed 4 bases from V and 5 bases from J, with 25 bases in between. PCR amplification relied on 60 Vbeta primers (plus 13 Jbeta primers). The data were produced by immunoSEQ multiplex PCR, yet TCRdb's version contains in-frame clones alone and is incomplete. Among around 150,000 clones, around 80% were seen once, and the ten largest hold around 6.7%. General study points: A reported reduction in N-insertions relative to the 666-donor mean was seen in an Asian-associated ancestry cluster in a later analysis.

This clone showed up just a few times. What it recognizes is unknown. The genes are TRBV9 and TRBJ1-6, with a tentative D call TRBD1 (6 bases). The origin of this receptor is a woman in her 30s in good health and CMV-seropositive. The sample was PBMCs. CDR3 protein: CASSLNGQPSIGDNSPLHF. CDR3 DNA sequence: TGTGCCAGCAGCCTAAACGGACAGCCCTCGATAGGGGATAATTCACCCCTCCACTTT.